This passage covers 9 T cell receptor beta chains from one sample sequenced in a study of beta chain features in type 1 diabetes (dated by TCRdb to between 2018 and 2020). The method was the immunoSEQ multiplex PCR assay. All of the isolated RNA was reverse transcribed with the High Capacity cDNA Reverse Transcription Kit, so expressed TCRB transcripts were sequenced. The table was pulled from immuneACCESS by TCRdb, which kept in-frame rearrangements only. Such tables lose some clones; where checked, under half of the loss comes from unresolved V genes, and the rest has no known cause. The sample table contains about 230,000 clones; only one count was recorded for over 7.5% of them. Under 0.035% of the sample is in the top ten clones. The sequenced sample consisted of naive CD4+ T cells from blood. The intended sense of this specimen's cell subset or site label: true naive CD4+ T cells. Source of these receptors: a woman aged 18-35 years in good health.

This chain links TRBV28 with TRBJ2-1, with 7 bases matching TRBD2. The CDR3 totals 15 residues. CDR1 MDHEN and CDR2 SYDVKM come from the germline V gene. Unmatched junction bases numbered 3, after V lost 3 bases and J lost 1 base. The CDR3 nucleotides are TGTGCCAGCAGTTTGGGGGGGGGATCCTACAATGAGCAGTTCTTC. This gives the protein CASSLGGGSYNEQFF.

The V call is TRBV7-3, the J call TRBJ1-1; D is undetermined. CDR1 is SGHTA and CDR2 is FQGTGA in the germline V gene. CDR3 size: 13 residues. The V and J ends lost 3 bases and 1 base respectively, with 6 bases between them. The CDR3 nucleotides are TGTGCCAGCAGCTTTAACAGGAACACTGAAGCTTTCTTT. It is translated as CASSFNRNTEAFF.

The gene calls are TRBV10-3 and TRBJ2-3; 7 bases are a match to TRBD1. Trimming removed 6 bases from V and 2 bases from J; junction bases left unmatched: 8. The length of the CDR3 is 15 residues. Germline lookup yields CDR1 ENHRY and CDR2 SYGVKD. The CDR3 spells CAIRRGTADTDTQYF. CDR3 in DNA: TGTGCCATCAGGAGGGGGACAGCCGACACAGATACGCAGTATTTT.

This clone was counted only a few times. The chain employs TRBV5-4 and TRBJ2-1, with D possibly matching TRBD2 (5 bases). The CDR3 consists of 16 residues. The ends were cut back, 0 bases at V and 3 bases at J, with 13 bases in the middle. The germline V gene has CDR1 SGHNT and CDR2 YYREEE (reference sequence). The CDR3 sequence is CASSLAGIGSYNEQFF. CDR3 bases: TGTGCCAGCAGCTTGGCTGGGATAGGGAGCTACAATGAGCAGTTCTTC.

The chain is built from TRBV2 and TRBJ1-5; 8 bases fit TRBD1. Trimming removed 2 bases from V and 5 bases from J; junction bases left unmatched: 5. The germline gives CDR1 SNHLY, CDR2 FYNNEI. The CDR3 length is 15 residues. CDR3 region: CASSEYSGGDQPQHF. DNA of the CDR3: TGTGCCAGCAGTGAATATTCAGGGGGCGATCAGCCCCAGCATTTT. Full variable domain (rest looked up from reference TRBV2 and TRBJ1-5): EPEVTQTPSHQVTQMGQEVILRCVPISNHLYFYWYRQILGQKVEFLVSFYNNEISEKSEIFDDQFSVERPDGSNFTLKIRSTKLEDSAMYFCASSEYSGGDQPQHFGDGTRLSIL.

This clone has more than one count but fewer than ten. This chain uses TRBV27 with TRBJ1-1, with 7 positions matching TRBD1. Germline V gene lookup returns CDR1 MNHEY and CDR2 SMNVEV (reference sequence). V shed 3 bases, J shed 0 bases, and the junction held 7 bases outside the gene matches. CDR3 size: 16 residues. The CDR3 protein is CASSFRRDSMNTEAFF. CDR3 sequence (DNA): TGTGCCAGCAGTTTTAGACGGGACAGCATGAACACTGAAGCTTTCTTT.

The gene calls are TRBV30 and TRBJ1-5; D call uncertain. The V gene lost 3 bases and the J gene lost 7 bases, with 13 bases spanning the gap. Germline V gene lookup returns CDR1 GTSNPN and CDR2 SVGIG (reference sequence). The CDR3 extends over 13 amino acids. The CDR3 nucleotides read TGTGCCTGGAGCCTCCCGGGTAAACAGCCCCAGCATTTT. It yields the protein CAWSLPGKQPQHF.

The chain employs TRBV11-2 and TRBJ1-1; D is uncertain. Between the trimmed V and J ends, which lost 2 bases and 0 bases, there was a span of 4 bases. Germline CDR1 and CDR2: SGHAT and FQNNGV. This CDR3 spans 13 amino acids. This CDR3 reads CASSLKLNTEAFF. CDR3 sequence (DNA): TGTGCCAGCAGCTTAAAGCTGAACACTGAAGCTTTCTTT.

In the case of this clone: Different DNA sequences within this sample yield the same CDR3. V usage is TRBV30 and J usage is TRBJ1-5, with 9 bases identical to TRBD1. The V and J ends lost 3 bases and 7 bases, in that order; junction bases with no gene match: 4. Germline lookup yields CDR1 GTSNPN and CDR2 SVGIG (reference sequence). The CDR3 contains 13 residues. DNA for the CDR3: TGTGCCTGGAGCGACAGGGGGAGGCAGCCCCAGCATTTT. Its translation: CAWSDRGRQPQHF.